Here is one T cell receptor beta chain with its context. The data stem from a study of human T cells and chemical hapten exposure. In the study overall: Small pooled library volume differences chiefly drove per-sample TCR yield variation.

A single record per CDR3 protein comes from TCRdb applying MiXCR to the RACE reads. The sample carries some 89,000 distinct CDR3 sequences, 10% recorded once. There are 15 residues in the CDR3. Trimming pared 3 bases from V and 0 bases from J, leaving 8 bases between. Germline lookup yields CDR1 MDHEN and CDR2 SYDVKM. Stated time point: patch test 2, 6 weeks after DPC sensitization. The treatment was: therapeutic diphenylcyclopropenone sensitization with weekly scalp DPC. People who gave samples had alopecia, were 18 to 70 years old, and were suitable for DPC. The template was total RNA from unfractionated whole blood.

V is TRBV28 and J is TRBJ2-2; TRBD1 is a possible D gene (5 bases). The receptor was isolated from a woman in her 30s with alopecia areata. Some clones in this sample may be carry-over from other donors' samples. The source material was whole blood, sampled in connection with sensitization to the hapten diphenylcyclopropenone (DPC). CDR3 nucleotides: TGTGCCAGCAGTTTTAGGGGTACGAACACCGGGGAGCTGTTTTTT. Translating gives CASSFRGTNTGELFF.